This T cell receptor beta chain is from a study of blood T cell repertoires in COVID-19. Study at large: COVID-19 samples, acute and convalescent, were from the United States, Italy and Spain. Nucleic acid was either cDNA or gDNA, and it came from T cells, B-cell-depleted T cells, or PBMCs.

This CDR3 region has 15 residues. The germline V and J ends were trimmed by 4 bases and 3 bases, with 13 bases remaining between them. CDR1 is LNHDA, CDR2 SQIVND, per germline (reference sequence). Per the study methods: Estimates of nucleated cell counts were drawn from the amplification of reference gene primers. The protocol was immunoSEQ multiplex PCR, while the TCRdb copy is restricted to in-frame clones and leaves out a portion. The V and J calls and clone size are taken from that table; D and trimming were inferred from the DNA. The top ten hold 20% to 25% of the sample, which has approximately 110,000 clones, around 79% seen once.

This receptor was taken from a man in his 70s with active or convalescent COVID-19. The chain joins TRBV19 to TRBJ1-5, with D hard to call. Sequences were obtained from peripheral blood. CDR3 sequence: CASSSLEGSNQPQHF. The CDR3 nucleotides read TGTGCCAGTAGTAGTTTGGAGGGTTCCAATCAGCCCCAGCATTTT.